This T cell receptor (beta chain) is drawn from a study of cytomegalovirus exposure and HLA in healthy donors. Study background: An analysis done earlier identified roughly 120 million unique TCR beta sequences from about 179 million T cells. There were about 85 million unique TCRs (from HLA-typed donors) in an early data release. General study points: A later analysis, which compared TCR beta chains of equal frequency, found the HLA-associated ones more clonally expanded.

The PCR had 60 Vbeta and 13 Jbeta primers. Per the original data handling: A later analysis counted approximately 88 million unique TCR beta chains, about 11 million shared. Measured with immunoSEQ multiplex PCR; TCRdb has only the in-frame clones, and not every one. D and trimming come from the DNA, and the V and J calls and clone size come from that table. The data include some 55,000 clones; the top ten clones carry 6% to 7%. As regards this clone: Its antigen remains unidentified.

Germline CDR1 is MGHDK and CDR2 is SYGVNS. The CDR3 sequence is 10 residues long. Trimming took 10 bases from V and 11 from J; bases not matched to a gene: 7. Sequencing input: PBMCs. The gene calls are TRBV25-1 and TRBJ2-7; 8 nucleotides align to TRBD1. This TCR came from a woman in her forties in good health and CMV-seronegative. The CDR3: CATMQGAKYF. CDR3 nucleotide sequence: TGTGCCACCATGCAGGGGGCGAAGTACTTC.